This T cell receptor beta chain was captured in a study of vaccination effects on CD4 cells after COVID-19. Only one count was recorded for this clone. The target antigen is unknown. The CDR3 covers 14 residues. Per germline, CDR1 SQVTM and CDR2 ANQGSEA. The trim removed 3 bases at V and 5 bases at J, leaving 7 bases unmatched. Method: immunoSEQ multiplex PCR; TCRdb's copy keeps in-frame clones and lacks some. The data show tens of thousands of clones, 74% seen once. Study results and limitations: Marked clonal contraction of both clone types appeared late after vaccination.

It was after more than nine days of culture that CD4+ T cells were isolated. Everyone in the study got two shots of either the BNT162b2 or mRNA-1273 vaccine. The healthy vaccine recipients, who had no prior SARS-CoV-2 infection, showed negative nucleocapsid antibodies. Source: CD4+ T cells from PBMCs cultured without peptide, taken after COVID-19 vaccination. This TCR derives from a human donor who received a COVID-19 vaccine. The genes are TRBV29-1 and TRBJ2-1, with TRBD1 identical over 7 bases. For the CDR3, the DNA is TGCAGCGTTGACCCCCCTACAGGGGACAATGAGCAGTTCTTC. This codes for CSVDPPTGDNEQFF.